This paragraph covers one T cell receptor beta chain sequence. No antigen is known for it. This sample is part of a study of monozygotic twins with inflammatory bowel disease. TCRdb processed the 5' RACE reads again and assigns one entry to each CDR3 protein, with no DNA. The specimen's table records some 300,000 distinct CDR3 sequences. Findings of the study overall: It was in IBD patients that TCRbeta diversity (inverse Simpson) was lower than in healthy co-twins.

Specimen: blood. This receptor was identified in a human donor with ulcerative colitis or Crohn's disease, or a healthy co-twin of an affected twin (not recorded which).

This CDR3 is CASSFQGVGVTEAFF. This chain uses TRBV7-9 with TRBJ1-1; the D call of TRBD1 rests on TCRdb alone, since no DNA is present to check it. CDR1 and CDR2 (germline): SEHNR, FQNEAQ (reference sequence). The CDR3 sequence is 15 residues long.